This TCR beta chain was captured in a study of T-cell reconstitution after alpha-beta-depleted transplantation in children (TCRdb year 2016). General notes on the study: T-cell immune reconstitution after TCRalphabeta/CD19-depleted allogeneic hematopoietic cell transplantation in children was quantitatively tracked in the study by means of TCR repertoire profiling.

General findings and caveats noted by the study authors: In some patients, the high TCRbeta diversity seen at day 60 was put down to recipient T cells and intrathymic progenitors that had survived conditioning. The apparently early alphabetaT-cell count recovery about two months after transplant was reportedly dependent on only several hundred rapidly expanded clones derived from non-depleted graft cells. Over subsequent months, a decline in hyperexpanded clone frequencies was noted, and after one year, T-cell counts and TCRbeta diversity were mostly ascribed to newly produced T cells.

Reading from cysteine to phenylalanine, the CDR3 counts 15 amino acids. Of the read, only the CDR3 DNA is kept; its 45 bases are in frame from base 1. V and J lose 0 bases and 0 bases, and a span of 8 bases separates them. According to the germline V gene, CDR1 reads SGHAT and CDR2 reads FQNNGV. The library was produced with PCR. The run used an Illumina HiSeq 2500. TCR libraries were prepared with molecular barcoding, using unique molecular identifiers to normalize TCRbeta repertoire quantification. In-frame beta chains were kept once TCRdb had trimmed the public reads at Q25 with fastp and called clones with MiXCR. Every CDR3 protein is listed once, alongside the most common genes and DNA of its rows. The sample table holds about 1,000,000 distinct CDR3 sequences, of which roughly 31% were seen once. The top ten constitute more than 25% of the sample. This clonotype was recorded a few times. No antigen is known for it. One base away there is no much larger clone; base qualities are not given.

The sample's treatment or condition label, decoded: allogeneic hematopoietic cell transplantation with graft depleted of TCRalphabeta T cells and CD19 B cells. The children who served as transplant recipients had been given grafts of TCRalphabeta/CD19-depleted allogeneic hematopoietic cells. The V gene is TRBV11-2 and the J gene is TRBJ1-1; the D gene is not confidently resolved. Sequences were derived from PBMCs, mostly from graft donor cells, sampled 360 days after TCRalphabeta/CD19-depleted stem cell transplant. The TCR comes from a boy in the first two years of life who had a stem cell transplant for SCID, so the T cells may come from the graft donor. At the DNA level, the sequence is TGTGCCAGCAGCTTAGATGGGAGGGTGAACACTGAAGCTTTCTTT. It codes for CASSLDGRVNTEAFF.